This T cell receptor (beta chain) is from a study of vaccination and CD4 T cells after COVID-19. Study as a whole: Cultures that served as controls received a CEFX pool, an HIV-1 Nef pool, or no peptide.

Regarding this clonotype: Antigen specificity is unknown.

The Oncomine TCR Beta short-read assay was applied to DNA of cultured CD4+ T cells. TCRdb called the PCR reads again in MiXCR, with one record for every CDR3 protein. There are 14,000 or so distinct CDR3 sequences in the sample; around 60% occur only once, and around 6.2% lies in the top ten. Trimming pared 1 base from V and 4 bases from J, leaving 4 bases between. Germline assignment: CDR1 SGHVS and CDR2 FQNEAQ. This CDR3 contains 12 residues. Treatment here: roughly 11-day PBMC culture with coronavirus spike peptide pools or control peptides (ViraFEST assay). With about 10 ug/ml peptide pools and roughly 9.2 IU/ml IL-2, PBMCs were cultured at approximately 2 million per well.

The clonotype was recovered from a human donor who had recovered from COVID-19. Specimen: CD4+ T cells from blood, cultured in vitro. The chain uses TRBV7-8 and TRBJ1-1; no reliable D call. The CDR3 coding sequence is TGTGCCAGCAGCTTAGTTCCCACTGAAGCTTTCTTT. It is translated as CASSLVPTEAFF.